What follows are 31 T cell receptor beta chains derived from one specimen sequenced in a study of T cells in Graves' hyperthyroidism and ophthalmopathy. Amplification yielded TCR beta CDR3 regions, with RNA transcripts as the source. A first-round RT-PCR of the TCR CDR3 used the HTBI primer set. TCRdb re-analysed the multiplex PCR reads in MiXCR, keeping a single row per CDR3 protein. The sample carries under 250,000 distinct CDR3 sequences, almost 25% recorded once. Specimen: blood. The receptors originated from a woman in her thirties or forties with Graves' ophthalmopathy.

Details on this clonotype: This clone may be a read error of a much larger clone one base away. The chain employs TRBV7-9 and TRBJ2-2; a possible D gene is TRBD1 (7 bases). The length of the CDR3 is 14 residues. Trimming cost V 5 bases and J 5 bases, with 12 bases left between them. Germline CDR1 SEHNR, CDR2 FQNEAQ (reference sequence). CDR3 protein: CASSAGQFTGELFF. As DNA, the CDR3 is TGTGCCAGCAGCGCGGGACAGTTTACCGGGGAGCTGTTTTTT.

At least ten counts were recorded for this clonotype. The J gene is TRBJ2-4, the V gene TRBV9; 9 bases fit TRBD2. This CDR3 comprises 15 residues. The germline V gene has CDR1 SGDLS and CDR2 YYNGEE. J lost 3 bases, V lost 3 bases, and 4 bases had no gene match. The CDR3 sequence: CASSALAGNKNIQYF. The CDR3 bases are TGTGCCAGCAGCGCCCTAGCGGGGAACAAAAACATTCAGTACTTC.

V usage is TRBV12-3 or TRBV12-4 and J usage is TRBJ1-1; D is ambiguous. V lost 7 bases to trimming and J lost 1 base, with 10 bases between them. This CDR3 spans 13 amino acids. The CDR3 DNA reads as TGTGCCAGCACATGGGGTCCGAACACTGAAGCTTTCTTT. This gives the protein CASTWGPNTEAFF.

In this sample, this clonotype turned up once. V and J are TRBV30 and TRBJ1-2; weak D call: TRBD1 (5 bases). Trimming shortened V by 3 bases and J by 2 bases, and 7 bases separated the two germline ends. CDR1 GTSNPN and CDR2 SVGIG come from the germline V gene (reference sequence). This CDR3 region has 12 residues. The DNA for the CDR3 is TGTGCCTGGAGAGCAGGGAACTATGGCTACACCTTC. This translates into CAWRAGNYGYTF.

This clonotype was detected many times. The CDR3 DNA reads TGCAGCGTTGACCCCGGGACGACCGGGGAGCTGTTTTTT. Translation gives CSVDPGTTGELFF. This sequence joins TRBV29-1 and TRBJ2-2; either TRBD1 or TRBD2 may fit D (5 bases each). Germline V gene lookup returns CDR1 SQVTM and CDR2 ANQGSEA. V lost 3 bases, J lost 5 bases, and 10 bases lay in between. This CDR3 is 13 amino acids long.

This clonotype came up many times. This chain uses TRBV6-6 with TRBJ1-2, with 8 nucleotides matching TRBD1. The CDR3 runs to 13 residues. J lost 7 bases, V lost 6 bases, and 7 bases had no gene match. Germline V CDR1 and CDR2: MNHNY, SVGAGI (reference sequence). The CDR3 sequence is CASSSDRASGYTF. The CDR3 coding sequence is TGTGCCAGCAGCTCGGACAGGGCAAGTGGCTACACCTTC.

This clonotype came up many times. CDR3 loop: CSVAPTPYEQYF. As DNA, the CDR3 is TGCAGCGTTGCACCGACCCCATACGAGCAGTACTTC. The gene calls are TRBV29-1 and TRBJ2-7; no reliable D call. The length of the CDR3 is 12 residues. V was pared by 4 bases and J by 4 bases, with 11 bases between. The germline V gene has CDR1 SQVTM and CDR2 ANQGSEA.

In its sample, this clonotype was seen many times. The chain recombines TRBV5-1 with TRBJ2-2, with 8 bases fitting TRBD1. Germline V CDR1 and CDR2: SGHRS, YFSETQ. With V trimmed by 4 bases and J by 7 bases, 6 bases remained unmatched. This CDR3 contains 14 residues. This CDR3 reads CASSRGTGYGELFF. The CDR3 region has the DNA TGCGCCAGCAGCCGGGGGACAGGATACGGGGAGCTGTTTTTT.

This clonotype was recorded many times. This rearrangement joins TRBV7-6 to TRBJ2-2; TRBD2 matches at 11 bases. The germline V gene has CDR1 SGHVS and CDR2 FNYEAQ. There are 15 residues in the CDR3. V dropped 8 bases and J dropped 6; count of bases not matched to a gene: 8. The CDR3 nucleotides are TGTGCCAGCCAGTCCCTAGCGGGAGGATCCGGGGAGCTGTTTTTT. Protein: CASQSLAGGSGELFF.

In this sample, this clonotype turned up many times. The CDR3, as DNA: TGTGCCTGGAGTTTCAAGGGCCGGGAGACCCAGTACTTC. This translates into CAWSFKGRETQYF. This chain uses TRBV30 with TRBJ2-5; D is ambiguous. Germline V lookup: CDR1 GTSNPN, CDR2 SVGIG (reference sequence). This CDR3 contains 13 residues. Trimming cost V 2 bases and J 5 bases, with 12 bases left between them.

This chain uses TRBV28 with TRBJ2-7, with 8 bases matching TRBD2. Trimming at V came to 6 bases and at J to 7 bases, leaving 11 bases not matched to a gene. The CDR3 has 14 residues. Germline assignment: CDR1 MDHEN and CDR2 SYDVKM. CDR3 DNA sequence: TGTGCCAGCAGAGGAAGACTAGCGTATTATGAGCAGTACTTC. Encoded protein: CASRGRLAYYEQYF.

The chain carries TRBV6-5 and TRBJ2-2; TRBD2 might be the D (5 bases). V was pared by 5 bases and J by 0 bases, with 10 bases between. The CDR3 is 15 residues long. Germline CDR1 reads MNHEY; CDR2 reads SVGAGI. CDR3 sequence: CASSTRTSNTGELFF. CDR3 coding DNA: TGTGCCAGCAGTACTAGAACCTCGAACACCGGGGAGCTGTTTTTT.

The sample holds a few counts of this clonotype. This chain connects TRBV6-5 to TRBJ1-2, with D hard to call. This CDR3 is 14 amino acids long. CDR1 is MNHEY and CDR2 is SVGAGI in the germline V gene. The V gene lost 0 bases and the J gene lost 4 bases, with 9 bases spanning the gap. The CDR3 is CASSYSSGSYGYTF. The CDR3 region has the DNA TGTGCCAGCAGTTACTCGAGCGGGTCCTATGGCTACACCTTC.

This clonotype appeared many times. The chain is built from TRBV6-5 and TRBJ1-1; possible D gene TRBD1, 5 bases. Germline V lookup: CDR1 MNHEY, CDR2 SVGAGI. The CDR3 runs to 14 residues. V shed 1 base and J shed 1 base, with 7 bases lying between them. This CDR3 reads CASSYWGENTEAFF. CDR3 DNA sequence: TGTGCCAGCAGTTACTGGGGGGAGAACACTGAAGCTTTCTTT.

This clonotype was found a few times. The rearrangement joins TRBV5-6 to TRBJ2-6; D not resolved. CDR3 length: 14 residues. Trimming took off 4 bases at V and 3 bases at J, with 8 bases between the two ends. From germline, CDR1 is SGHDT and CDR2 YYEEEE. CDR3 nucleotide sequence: TGTGCCAGCAGCCCCTGGAGTGGGGCCAACGTCCTGACTTTC. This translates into CASSPWSGANVLTF.

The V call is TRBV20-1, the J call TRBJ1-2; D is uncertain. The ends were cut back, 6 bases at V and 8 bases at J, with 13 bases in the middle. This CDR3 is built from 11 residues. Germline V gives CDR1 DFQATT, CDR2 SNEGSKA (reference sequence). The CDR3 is CSAREGWGYTF. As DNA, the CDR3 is TGCAGTGCGAGGGAGGGTTGGGGCTACACCTTC.

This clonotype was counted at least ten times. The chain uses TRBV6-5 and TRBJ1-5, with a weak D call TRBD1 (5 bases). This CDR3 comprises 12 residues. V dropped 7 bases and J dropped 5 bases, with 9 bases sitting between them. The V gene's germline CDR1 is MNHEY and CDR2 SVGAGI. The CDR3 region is CASTRGDQPQHF. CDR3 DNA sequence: TGTGCCAGCACGAGAGGGGATCAGCCCCAGCATTTT.

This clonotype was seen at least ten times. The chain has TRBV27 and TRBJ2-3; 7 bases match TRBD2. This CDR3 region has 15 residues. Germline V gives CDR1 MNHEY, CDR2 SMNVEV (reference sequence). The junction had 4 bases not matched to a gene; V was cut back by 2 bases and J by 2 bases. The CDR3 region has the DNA TGTGCCAGCAGTTTACAGGCGGGAGCCACAGATACGCAGTATTTT. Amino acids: CASSLQAGATDTQYF.

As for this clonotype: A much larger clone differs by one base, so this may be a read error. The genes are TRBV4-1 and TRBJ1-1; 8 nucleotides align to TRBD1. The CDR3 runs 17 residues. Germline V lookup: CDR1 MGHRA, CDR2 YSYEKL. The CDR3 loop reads CASNQEATGGFWTEAFF. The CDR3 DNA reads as TGCGCCAGCAACCAAGAGGCTACAGGGGGGTTTTGGACTGAAGCTTTCTTT.

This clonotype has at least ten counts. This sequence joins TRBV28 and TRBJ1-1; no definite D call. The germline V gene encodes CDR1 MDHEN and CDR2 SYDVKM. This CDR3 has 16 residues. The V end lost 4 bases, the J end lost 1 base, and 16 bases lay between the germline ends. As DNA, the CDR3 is TGTGCCAGCAGTTCGTTACGATTTTTTCCGAACACTGAAGCTTTCTTT. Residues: CASSSLRFFPNTEAFF.

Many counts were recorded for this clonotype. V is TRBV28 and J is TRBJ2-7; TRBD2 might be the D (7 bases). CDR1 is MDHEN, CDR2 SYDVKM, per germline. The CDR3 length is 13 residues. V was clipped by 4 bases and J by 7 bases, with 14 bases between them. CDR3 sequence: CASSWEGVGEQYF. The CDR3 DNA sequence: TGTGCCAGCAGTTGGGAGGGGGTGGGGGAGCAGTACTTC.

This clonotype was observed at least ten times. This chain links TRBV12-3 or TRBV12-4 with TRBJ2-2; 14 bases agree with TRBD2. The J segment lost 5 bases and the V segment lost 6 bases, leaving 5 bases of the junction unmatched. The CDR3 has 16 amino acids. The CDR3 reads CASRGLAGEGTGELFF. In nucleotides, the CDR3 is TGTGCCAGCAGGGGACTAGCGGGAGAAGGGACCGGGGAGCTGTTTTTT.

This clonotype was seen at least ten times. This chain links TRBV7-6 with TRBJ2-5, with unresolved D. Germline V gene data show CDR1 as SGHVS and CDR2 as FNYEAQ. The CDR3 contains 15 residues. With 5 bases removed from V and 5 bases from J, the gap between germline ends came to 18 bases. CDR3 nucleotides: TGTGCCAGCAGCCCTCCGTGGGGTGGTGTGGAGACCCAGTACTTC. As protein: CASSPPWGGVETQYF.

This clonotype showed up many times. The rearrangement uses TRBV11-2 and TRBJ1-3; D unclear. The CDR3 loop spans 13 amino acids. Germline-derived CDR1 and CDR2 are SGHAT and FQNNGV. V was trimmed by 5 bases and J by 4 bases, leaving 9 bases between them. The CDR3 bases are TGTGCCAGCAGCGCCCACGAGGGAAACACCATATATTTT. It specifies CASSAHEGNTIYF. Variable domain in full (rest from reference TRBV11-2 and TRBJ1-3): EAGVAQSPRYKIIEKRQSVAFWCNPISGHATLYWYQQILGQGPKLLIQFQNNGVVDDSQLPKDRFSAERLKGVDSTLKIQPAKLEDSAVYLCASSAHEGNTIYFGEGSWLTVV.

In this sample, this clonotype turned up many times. CDR3 DNA: TGTGCCAGCAGTTTCCGACAGGGGGCCTCACCCCTCCACTTT. Protein: CASSFRQGASPLHF. The J gene is TRBJ1-6, the V gene TRBV27; 10 nucleotides line up with TRBD1. J gave up 10 bases and V 3 bases, and 3 bases lay outside the gene matches. This CDR3 contains 14 residues. Germline lookup yields CDR1 MNHEY and CDR2 SMNVEV (reference sequence).

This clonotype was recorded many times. DNA for the CDR3: TGTGCCAGCGGGGGGGCCGCGGTGGGCAAAAACATTCAGTACTTC. This sequence encodes CASGGAAVGKNIQYF. The chain couples TRBV28 to TRBJ2-4, with D maybe TRBD2 (7 bases). CDR1 and CDR2 from the germline V gene are MDHEN and SYDVKM. CDR3 length: 15 amino acids. V lost 8 bases, J lost 3 bases, and 17 bases lay in between.

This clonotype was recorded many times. The DNA of the CDR3 is TGCGCCAGCAGTCAAGATTTCGCGGGAGGTCGAGAGACCCAGTACTTC. Its translation is CASSQDFAGGRETQYF. The chain couples TRBV5-1 to TRBJ2-5; 8 nucleotides line up with TRBD2. CDR1 SGHRS and CDR2 YFSETQ come from the germline V gene. CDR3 length: 16 residues. V dropped 5 bases and J dropped 4; count of bases not matched to a gene: 13.

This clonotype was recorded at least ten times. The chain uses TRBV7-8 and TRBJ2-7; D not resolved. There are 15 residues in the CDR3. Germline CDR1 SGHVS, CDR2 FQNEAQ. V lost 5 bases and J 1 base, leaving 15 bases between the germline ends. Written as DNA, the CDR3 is TGTGCCAGCAGCCCACTCTCTGACCGTTCCTACGAGCAGTACTTC. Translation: CASSPLSDRSYEQYF.

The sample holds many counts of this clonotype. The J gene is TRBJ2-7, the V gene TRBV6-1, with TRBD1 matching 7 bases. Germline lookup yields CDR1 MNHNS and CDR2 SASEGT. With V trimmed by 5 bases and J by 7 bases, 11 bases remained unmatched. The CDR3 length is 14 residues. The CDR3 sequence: CASSRRQGLDEQYF. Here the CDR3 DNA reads TGTGCCAGCAGTAGAAGACAGGGCCTTGATGAGCAGTACTTC.

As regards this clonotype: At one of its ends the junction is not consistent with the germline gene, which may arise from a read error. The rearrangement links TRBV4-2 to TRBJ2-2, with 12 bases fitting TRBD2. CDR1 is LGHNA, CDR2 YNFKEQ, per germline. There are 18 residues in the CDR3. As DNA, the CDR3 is TGTGCCGGCAGCCAGGCGACTAGCGGGAGAGTGGACACCGGGGAGCTGTTTTTT. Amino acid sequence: CAGSQATSGRVDTGELFF.

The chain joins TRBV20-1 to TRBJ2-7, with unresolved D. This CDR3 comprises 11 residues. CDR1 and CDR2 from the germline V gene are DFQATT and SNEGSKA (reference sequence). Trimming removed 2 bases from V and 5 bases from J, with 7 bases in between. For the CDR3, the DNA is TGCAGTGCTAGAATGGACGACGAGCAGTACTTC. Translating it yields CSARMDDEQYF.